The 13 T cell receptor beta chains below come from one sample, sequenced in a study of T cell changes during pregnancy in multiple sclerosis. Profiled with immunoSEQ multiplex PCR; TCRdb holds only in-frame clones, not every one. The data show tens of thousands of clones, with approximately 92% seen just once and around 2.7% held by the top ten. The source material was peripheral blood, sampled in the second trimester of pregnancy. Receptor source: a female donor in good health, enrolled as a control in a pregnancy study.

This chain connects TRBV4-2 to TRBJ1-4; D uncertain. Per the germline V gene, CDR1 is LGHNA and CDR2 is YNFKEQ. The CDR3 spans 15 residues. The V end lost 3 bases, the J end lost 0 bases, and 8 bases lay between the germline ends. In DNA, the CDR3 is TGTGCCAGCAGCCATCCGCAGACAACTAATGAAAAACTGTTTTTT. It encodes CASSHPQTTNEKLFF.

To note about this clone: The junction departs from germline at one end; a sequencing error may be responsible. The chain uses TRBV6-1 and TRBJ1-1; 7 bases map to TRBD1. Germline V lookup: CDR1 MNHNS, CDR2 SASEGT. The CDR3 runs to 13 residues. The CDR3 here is CASREDSTQGAFF. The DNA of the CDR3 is TGTGCCAGCAGGGAAGACAGCACACAGGGGGCTTTCTTT.

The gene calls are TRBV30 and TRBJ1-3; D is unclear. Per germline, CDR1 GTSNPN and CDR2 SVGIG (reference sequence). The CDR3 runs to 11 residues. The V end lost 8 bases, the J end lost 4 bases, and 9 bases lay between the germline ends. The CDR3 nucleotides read TGTGCCGGAGTGAGGGGAAACACCATATATTTT. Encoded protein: CAGVRGNTIYF.

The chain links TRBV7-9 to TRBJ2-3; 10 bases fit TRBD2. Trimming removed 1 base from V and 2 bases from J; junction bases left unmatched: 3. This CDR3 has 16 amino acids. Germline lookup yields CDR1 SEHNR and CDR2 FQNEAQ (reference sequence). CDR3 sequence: CASSLGLAGATDTQYF. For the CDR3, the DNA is TGTGCCAGCAGCTTAGGTCTAGCGGGAGCCACAGATACGCAGTATTTT.

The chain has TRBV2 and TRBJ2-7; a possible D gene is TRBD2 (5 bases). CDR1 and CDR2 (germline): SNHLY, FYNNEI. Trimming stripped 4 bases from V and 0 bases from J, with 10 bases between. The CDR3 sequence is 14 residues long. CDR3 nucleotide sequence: TGTGCCAGCAGTGGGACTTGGGCCTCCTACGAGCAGTACTTC. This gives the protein CASSGTWASYEQYF.

CDR3 amino acids: CASRTRGGTYNEQFF. DNA for the CDR3: TGTGCCAGCAGAACTAGGGGGGGGACGTACAATGAGCAGTTCTTC. V gene TRBV6-5 combines with J gene TRBJ2-1, with TRBD2 as a possible D gene (7 bases). Per the germline V gene, CDR1 is MNHEY and CDR2 is SVGAGI. The V end was cut by 6 bases, the J end by 4 bases, with 16 bases between. This CDR3 region has 15 residues.

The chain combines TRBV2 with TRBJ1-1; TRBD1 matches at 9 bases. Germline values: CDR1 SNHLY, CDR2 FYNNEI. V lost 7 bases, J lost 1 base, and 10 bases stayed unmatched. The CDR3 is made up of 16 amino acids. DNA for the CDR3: TGTGCCAGCATTTTTCCACAGGGGGCCTCGAACACTGAAGCTTTCTTT. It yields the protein CASIFPQGASNTEAFF. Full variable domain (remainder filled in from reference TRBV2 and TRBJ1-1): EPEVTQTPSHQVTQMGQEVILRCVPISNHLYFYWYRQILGQKVEFLVSFYNNEISEKSEIFDDQFSVERPDGSNFTLKIRSTKLEDSAMYFCASIFPQGASNTEAFFGQGTRLTVV.

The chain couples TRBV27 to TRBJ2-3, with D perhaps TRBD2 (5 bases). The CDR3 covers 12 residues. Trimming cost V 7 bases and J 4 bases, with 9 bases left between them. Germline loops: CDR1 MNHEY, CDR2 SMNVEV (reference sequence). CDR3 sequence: CASKAAPDTQYF. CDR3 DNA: TGTGCCAGCAAAGCGGCGCCAGATACGCAGTATTTT.

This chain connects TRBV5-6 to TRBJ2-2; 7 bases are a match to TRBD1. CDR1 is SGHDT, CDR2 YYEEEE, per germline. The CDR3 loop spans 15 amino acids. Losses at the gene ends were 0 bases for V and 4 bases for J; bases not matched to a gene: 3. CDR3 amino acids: CASSLVAGGTGELFF. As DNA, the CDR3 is TGTGCCAGCAGCTTGGTGGCAGGGGGCACCGGGGAGCTGTTTTTT. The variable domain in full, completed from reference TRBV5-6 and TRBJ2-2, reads DAGVTQSPTHLIKTRGQQVTLRCSPKSGHDTVSWYQQALGQGPQFIFQYYEEEERQRGNFPDRFSGHQFPNYSSELNVNALLLGDSALYLCASSLVAGGTGELFFGEGSRLTVL.

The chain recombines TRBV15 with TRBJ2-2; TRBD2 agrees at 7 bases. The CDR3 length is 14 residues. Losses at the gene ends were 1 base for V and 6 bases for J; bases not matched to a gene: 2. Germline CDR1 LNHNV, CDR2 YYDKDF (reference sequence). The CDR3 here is CATSRVGRAGELFF. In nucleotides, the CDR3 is TGTGCCACCAGCAGAGTGGGGAGGGCCGGGGAGCTGTTTTTT.

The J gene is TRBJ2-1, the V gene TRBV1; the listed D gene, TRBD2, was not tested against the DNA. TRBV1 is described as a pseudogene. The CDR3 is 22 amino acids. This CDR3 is CTSSHGGGAFEDQFRAYNEQFF. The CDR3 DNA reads TGCACCAGCAGCCATGGCGGGGGGGCGTTCGAGGACCAGTTCCGAGCCTACAATGAGCAGTTCTTC.

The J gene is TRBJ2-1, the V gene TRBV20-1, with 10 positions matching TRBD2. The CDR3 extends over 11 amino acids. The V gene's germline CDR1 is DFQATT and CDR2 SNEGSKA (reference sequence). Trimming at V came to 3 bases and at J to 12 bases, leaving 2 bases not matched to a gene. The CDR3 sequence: CSASLAGVQFF. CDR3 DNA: TGCAGTGCTAGTCTAGCGGGGGTGCAGTTCTTC.

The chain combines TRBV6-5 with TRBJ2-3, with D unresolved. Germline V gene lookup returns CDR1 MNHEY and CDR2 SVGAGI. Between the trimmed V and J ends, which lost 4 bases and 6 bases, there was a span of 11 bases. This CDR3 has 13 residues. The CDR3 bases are TGTGCCAGCAGTTCACTACTTGGGGATACGCAGTATTTT. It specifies CASSSLLGDTQYF.